This TCR beta chain was recovered during a study of T cells in tuberculosis. The wider study: A South African cohort included IGRA-negative adolescents, latently infected IGRA-positive adolescents and adults with active tuberculosis. General study findings and limits: Active tuberculosis patients had shorter CDR3-alpha; the beta difference was nonsignificant.

Points on this clone: Antigen specificity is unknown.

CDR3 length: 14 residues. Germline assignment: CDR1 SGHRS and CDR2 YFSETQ. The V and J ends lost 4 bases and 2 bases respectively, with 13 bases between them. Repertoires were generated with immunoSEQ multiplex PCR, while TCRdb's copy carries only in-frame clones and drops some. The sample shows some 34,000 clones, roughly 92% of them seen only once. Tuberculin skin test and IGRA determined adolescents' latent tuberculosis status at entry. Unsorted cryopreserved PBMC were sequenced, averaging approximately 100,000 T cells per clinical donor. Material: PBMCs. The receptor's source is a donor aged 5 to 30 with latent tuberculosis or without tuberculosis infection. Some clones in this sample may be carry-over from other donors' samples. The J gene is TRBJ2-7, the V gene TRBV5-1; D may be TRBD1 (5 bases). CDR3 nucleotides: TGCGCCAGCAGCGACCCCCGGACAACCTACGAGCAGTACTTC. This encodes CASSDPRTTYEQYF.